The T cell receptor beta chain under discussion was sequenced for a study of control samples from healthy donors and cancer patients. Measured with immunoSEQ multiplex PCR; TCRdb has only the in-frame clones, and not every one. Counted here are roughly 98,000 clones, just over 90% occurring once; the ten biggest clones make up less than 10%. V lost 0 bases and J lost 6, with 18 bases in between. The CDR3 is 17 residues long. The V gene's germline CDR1 is MGHRA and CDR2 YSYEKL. The source of this sequence is a man younger than 35 in good health. The sequenced material came from blood. The chain carries TRBV4-1 and TRBJ1-3; D gene uncertain. CDR3 sequence reads: CASSQDSLRGVANTIYF. The CDR3 DNA is TGCGCCAGCAGCCAAGATAGCCTTCGGGGTGTAGCAAACACCATATATTTT.